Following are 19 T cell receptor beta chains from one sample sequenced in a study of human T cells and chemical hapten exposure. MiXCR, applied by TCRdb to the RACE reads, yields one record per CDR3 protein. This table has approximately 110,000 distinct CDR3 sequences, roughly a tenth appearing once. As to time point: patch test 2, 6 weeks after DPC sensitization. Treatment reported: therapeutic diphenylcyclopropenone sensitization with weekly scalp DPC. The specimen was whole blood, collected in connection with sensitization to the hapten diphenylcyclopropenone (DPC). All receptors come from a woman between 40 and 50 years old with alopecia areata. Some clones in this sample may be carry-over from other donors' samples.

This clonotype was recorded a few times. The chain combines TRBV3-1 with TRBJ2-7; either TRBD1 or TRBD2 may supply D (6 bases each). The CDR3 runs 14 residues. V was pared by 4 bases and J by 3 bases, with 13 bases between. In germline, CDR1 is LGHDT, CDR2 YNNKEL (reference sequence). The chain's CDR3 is CASSPGRGHYEQYF. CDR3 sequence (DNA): TGTGCCAGCAGCCCCGGACGGGGGCACTACGAGCAGTACTTC.

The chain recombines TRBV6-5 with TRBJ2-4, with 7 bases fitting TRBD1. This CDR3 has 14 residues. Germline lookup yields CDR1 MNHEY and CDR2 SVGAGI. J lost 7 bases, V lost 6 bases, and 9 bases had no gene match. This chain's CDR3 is CASSYTGVPNIQYF. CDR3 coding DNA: TGTGCCAGCAGCTACACAGGGGTTCCGAACATTCAGTACTTC.

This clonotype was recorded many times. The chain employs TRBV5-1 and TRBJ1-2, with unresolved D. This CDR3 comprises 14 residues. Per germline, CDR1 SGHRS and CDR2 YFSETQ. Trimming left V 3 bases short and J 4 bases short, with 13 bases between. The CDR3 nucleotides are TGCGCCAGCAGCTCAGGACTGAGCGCCTATGGCTACACCTTC. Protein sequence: CASSSGLSAYGYTF.

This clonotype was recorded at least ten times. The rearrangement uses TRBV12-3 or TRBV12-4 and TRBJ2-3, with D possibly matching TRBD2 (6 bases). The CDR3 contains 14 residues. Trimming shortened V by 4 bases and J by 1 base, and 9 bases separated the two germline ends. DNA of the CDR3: TGTGCCAGCAGTTGGGGCGGGGGCACAGATACGCAGTATTTT. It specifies CASSWGGGTDTQYF.

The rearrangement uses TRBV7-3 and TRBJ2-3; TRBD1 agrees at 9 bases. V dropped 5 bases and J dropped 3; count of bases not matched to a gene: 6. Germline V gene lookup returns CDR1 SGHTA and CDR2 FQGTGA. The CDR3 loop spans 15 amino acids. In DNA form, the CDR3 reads TGTGCCAGCAGCCGACGGGACAGGGTGACAGATACGCAGTATTTT. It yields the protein CASSRRDRVTDTQYF.

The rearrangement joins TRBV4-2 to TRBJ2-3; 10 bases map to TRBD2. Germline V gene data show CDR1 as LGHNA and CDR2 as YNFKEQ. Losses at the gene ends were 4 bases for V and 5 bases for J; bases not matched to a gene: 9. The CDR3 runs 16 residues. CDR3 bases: TGTGCCAGCAGCCCCGGTCTAGCGGGGGAGGAAGATACGCAGTATTTT. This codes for CASSPGLAGEEDTQYF.

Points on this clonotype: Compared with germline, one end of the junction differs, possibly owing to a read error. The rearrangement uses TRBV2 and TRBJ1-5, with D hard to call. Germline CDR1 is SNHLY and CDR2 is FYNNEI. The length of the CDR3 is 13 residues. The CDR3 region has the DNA TGTGCCAGCGGACGGGATAGCAATCACCCCCAGCATTTT. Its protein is CASGRDSNHPQHF.

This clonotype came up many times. In nucleotides, the CDR3 is TGTGCCAGCAGCTTAGGACCAGATACGCAGTATTTT. Its protein product is CASSLGPDTQYF. This sequence joins TRBV7-2 and TRBJ2-3; D is undetermined. This CDR3 is 12 amino acids long. CDR1 and CDR2 from the germline V gene are SGHTA and FQGNSA. Trimming shortened V by 1 base and J by 4 bases, and 3 bases separated the two germline ends.

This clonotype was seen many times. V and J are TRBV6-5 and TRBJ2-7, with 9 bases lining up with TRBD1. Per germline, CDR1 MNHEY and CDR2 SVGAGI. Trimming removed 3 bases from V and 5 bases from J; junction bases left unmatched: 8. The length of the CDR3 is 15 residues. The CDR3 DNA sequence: TGTGCCAGCAGTTATGCCGGGACAGGGTTAAACGAGCAGTACTTC. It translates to CASSYAGTGLNEQYF.

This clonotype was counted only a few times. The CDR3 coding sequence is TGCGCCAGCAGCCAAGCGTCGCAGGGGTTCACCTCTGGGGCCAACGTCCTGACTTTC. This sequence encodes CASSQASQGFTSGANVLTF. J is TRBJ2-6 and V is TRBV4-3, with TRBD1 as a possible D gene (6 bases). Germline assignment: CDR1 LGHNA and CDR2 YSLEER. The CDR3 is 19 residues long. The V end was cut by 1 base, the J end by 0 bases, with 16 bases between.

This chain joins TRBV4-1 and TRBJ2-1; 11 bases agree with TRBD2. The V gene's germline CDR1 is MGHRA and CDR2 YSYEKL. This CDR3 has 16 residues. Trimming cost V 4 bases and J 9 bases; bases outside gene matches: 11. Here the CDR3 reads CASSRISSGGMAEQFF. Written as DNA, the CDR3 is TGCGCCAGCAGCCGAATCTCTAGCGGGGGGATGGCTGAGCAGTTCTTC.

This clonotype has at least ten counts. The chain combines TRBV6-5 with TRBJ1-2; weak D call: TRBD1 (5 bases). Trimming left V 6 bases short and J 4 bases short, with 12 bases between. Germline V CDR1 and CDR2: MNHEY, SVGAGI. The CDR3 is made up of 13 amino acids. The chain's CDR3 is CASRRWGSYGYTF. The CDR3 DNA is TGTGCCAGCAGGCGATGGGGCTCCTATGGCTACACCTTC.

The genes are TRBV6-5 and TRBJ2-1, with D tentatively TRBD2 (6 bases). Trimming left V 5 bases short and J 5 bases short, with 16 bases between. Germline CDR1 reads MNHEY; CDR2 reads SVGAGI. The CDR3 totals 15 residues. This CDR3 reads CASSLRDSPDNEQFF. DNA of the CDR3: TGTGCCAGCAGTCTCCGGGACTCCCCAGACAATGAGCAGTTCTTC.

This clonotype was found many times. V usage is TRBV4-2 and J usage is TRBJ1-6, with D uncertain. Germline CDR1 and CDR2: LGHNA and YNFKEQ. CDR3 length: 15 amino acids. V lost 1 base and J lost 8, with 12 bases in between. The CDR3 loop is CASSQVGRMDSPLHF. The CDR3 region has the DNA TGTGCCAGCAGCCAAGTAGGGAGGATGGATTCACCCCTCCACTTT.

DNA of the CDR3: TGTGCCAGCGTGGGAAACACTGAAGCTTTCTTT. It translates to CASVGNTEAFF. The rearrangement links TRBV2 to TRBJ1-1; D gene unclear. V lost 8 bases, J lost 2 bases, and 6 bases lay in between. CDR3 size: 11 residues. CDR1 is SNHLY and CDR2 is FYNNEI in the germline V gene.

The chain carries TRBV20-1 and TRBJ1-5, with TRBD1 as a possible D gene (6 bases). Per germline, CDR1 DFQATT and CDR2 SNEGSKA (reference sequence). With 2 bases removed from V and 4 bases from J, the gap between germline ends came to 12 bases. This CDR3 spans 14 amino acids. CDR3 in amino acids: CSARYQTGNQPQHF. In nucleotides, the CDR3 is TGCAGTGCTAGATATCAAACAGGGAATCAGCCCCAGCATTTT.

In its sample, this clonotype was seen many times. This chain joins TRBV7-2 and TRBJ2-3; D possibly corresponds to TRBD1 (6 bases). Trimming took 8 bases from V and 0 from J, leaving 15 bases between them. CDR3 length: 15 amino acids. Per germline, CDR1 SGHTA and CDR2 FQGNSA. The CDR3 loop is CASCDRPTSTDTQYF. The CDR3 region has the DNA TGTGCCAGCTGCGACAGGCCTACTAGCACAGATACGCAGTATTTT.

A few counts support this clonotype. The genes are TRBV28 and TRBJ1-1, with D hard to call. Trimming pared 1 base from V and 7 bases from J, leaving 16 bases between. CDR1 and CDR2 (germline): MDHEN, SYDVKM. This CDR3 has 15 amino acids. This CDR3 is CASSLSIGAANEAFF. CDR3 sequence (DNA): TGTGCCAGCAGTTTATCCATAGGCGCTGCGAATGAAGCTTTCTTT. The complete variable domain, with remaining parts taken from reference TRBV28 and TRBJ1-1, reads DVKVTQSSRYLVKRTGEKVFLECVQDMDHENMFWYRQDPGLGLRLIYFSYDVKMKEKGDIPEGYSVSREKKERFSLILESASTNQTSMYLCASSLSIGAANEAFFGQGTRLTVV.

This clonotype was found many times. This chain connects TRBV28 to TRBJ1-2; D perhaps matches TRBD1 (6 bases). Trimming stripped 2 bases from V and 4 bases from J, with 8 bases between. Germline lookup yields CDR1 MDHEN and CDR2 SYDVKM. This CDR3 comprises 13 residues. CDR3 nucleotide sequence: TGTGCCAGCAGTTTACTGACAGGCTATGGCTACACCTTC. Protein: CASSLLTGYGYTF.